Listed below are T cell receptor beta chains from one sample, sequenced in a study of T cell changes during pregnancy in multiple sclerosis. Assay: immunoSEQ multiplex PCR; the TCRdb copy retains only in-frame clones and omits some. The sample has fewer than 110,000 clones; roughly 92% are singletons. This specimen was peripheral blood, taken after pregnancy. The receptors were sampled from a female donor with multiple sclerosis, enrolled in a pregnancy study. Both conserved end residues are part of each CDR3. The order of the fields is V gene, D gene, CDR3 length, J gene, clone size, CDR3 DNA, CDR3 protein. D genes are given only for firm matches. Size values are once, few and many counts, or a class for expanded clones, and some rows have none.

V gene: TRBV4-1; D gene: TRBD1; CDR3 length: 14; J gene: TRBJ2-5; clone size: NA; CDR3 DNA: TGCGCCAGCAGCCACCCGACAGGGACAGAGACCCAGTACTTC; CDR3 protein: CASSHPTGTETQYF
V gene: TRBV5-1; D gene: NA; CDR3 length: 18; J gene: TRBJ1-3; clone size: NA; CDR3 DNA: TGCGCCAGCAGCTTGGCTAGACTGACGGGAGTCTCTGGAAACACCATATATTTT; CDR3 protein: CASSLARLTGVSGNTIYF
V gene: TRBV5-4; D gene: NA; CDR3 length: 16; J gene: TRBJ2-2; clone size: NA; CDR3 DNA: TGTGCCAGCAGCCCACGGAACAGGGTGGAGGCCGGGGAGCTGTTTTTT; CDR3 protein: CASSPRNRVEAGELFF
V gene: TRBV5-4; D gene: TRBD1; CDR3 length: 16; J gene: TRBJ2-4; clone size: NA; CDR3 DNA: TGTGCCAGCAGCTCCACGGGACAGGGACCTAAAAACATTCAGTACTTC; CDR3 protein: CASSSTGQGPKNIQYF
V gene: TRBV4-2; D gene: TRBD1; CDR3 length: 16; J gene: TRBJ2-2; clone size: few; CDR3 DNA: TGTGCCAGCAGCCAGGACAGGACCGTCAACACCGGGGAGCTGTTTTTT; CDR3 protein: CASSQDRTVNTGELFF
V gene: TRBV28; D gene: NA; CDR3 length: 12; J gene: TRBJ1-5; clone size: few; CDR3 DNA: TGTGCCAGCAGCTCAGGGCGTTTGACCCAGCATTTT; CDR3 protein: CASSSGRLTQHF
V gene: TRBV7-2; D gene: NA; CDR3 length: 13; J gene: TRBJ1-2; clone size: NA; CDR3 DNA: TGTGCCAGCAGCCCCGGGACAAGCTATGGCTACACCTTC; CDR3 protein: CASSPGTSYGYTF
V gene: TRBV5-8; D gene: NA; CDR3 length: 14; J gene: TRBJ1-5; clone size: NA; CDR3 DNA: TGTGCCAGCAGCTCCGGACAGTTGAATCAGCCCCAGCATTTT; CDR3 protein: CASSSGQLNQPQHF
V gene: TRBV9; D gene: TRBD1; CDR3 length: 16; J gene: TRBJ2-7; clone size: NA; CDR3 DNA: TGTGCCAGCAGTTATATGGGACAGACCAATTTGTACGAGCAGTACTTC; CDR3 protein: CASSYMGQTNLYEQYF
V gene: TRBV19; D gene: NA; CDR3 length: 18; J gene: TRBJ2-7; clone size: NA; CDR3 DNA: TGTGCCAGTAGTACCTCCTTACAGGGAGTAGGGGGCTCCTACGAGCAGTACTTC; CDR3 protein: CASSTSLQGVGGSYEQYF
V gene: TRBV19; D gene: NA; CDR3 length: 14; J gene: TRBJ1-1; clone size: once; CDR3 DNA: TGTGCCAGTAGTTTCCAGGGTTCTAACACTGAAGCTTTCTTT; CDR3 protein: CASSFQGSNTEAFF
V gene: TRBV10-2; D gene: TRBD1; CDR3 length: 15; J gene: TRBJ2-1; clone size: NA; CDR3 DNA: TGCGCCAGCACCGCGACAGGGATCCGCGACAATGAGCAGTTCTTC; CDR3 protein: CASTATGIRDNEQFF
V gene: TRBV5-1; D gene: NA; CDR3 length: 15; J gene: TRBJ1-1; clone size: NA; CDR3 DNA: TGCGCCAGCAGCCCGTCCAGGGGAAGGTACACTGAAGCTTTCTTT; CDR3 protein: CASSPSRGRYTEAFF
V gene: TRBV7-2; D gene: TRBD1; CDR3 length: 14; J gene: TRBJ1-2; clone size: NA; CDR3 DNA: TGTGCCAGCAGCCCCGGCCAGGGGGCAAATGGCTACACCTTC; CDR3 protein: CASSPGQGANGYTF
V gene: TRBV19; D gene: NA; CDR3 length: 14; J gene: TRBJ1-4; clone size: once; CDR3 DNA: TGTGCCAGTAGTATTCGAACAGCCAATGAAAAACTGTTTTTT; CDR3 protein: CASSIRTANEKLFF
V gene: TRBV2; D gene: NA; CDR3 length: 15; J gene: TRBJ1-5; clone size: NA; CDR3 DNA: TGTGCCAGCAGTCGAACTGACAGACCAAATCAGCCCCAGCATTTT; CDR3 protein: CASSRTDRPNQPQHF
V gene: TRBV19; D gene: NA; CDR3 length: 15; J gene: TRBJ1-1; clone size: NA; CDR3 DNA: TGTGCCAGTAGTCCTCTCCCAGGGGACGTAGCTGAAGCTTTCTTT; CDR3 protein: CASSPLPGDVAEAFF
V gene: TRBV28; D gene: NA; CDR3 length: 12; J gene: TRBJ1-5; clone size: once; CDR3 DNA: TGTGCCAGCAGTTCCACGGATCAGCCCCAGCATTTT; CDR3 protein: CASSSTDQPQHF
V gene: TRBV4-1; D gene: NA; CDR3 length: 17; J gene: TRBJ2-5; clone size: NA; CDR3 DNA: TGCGCCAGCAGCCCAAGGTGGCAGGGGAACTTCCAAGAGACCCAGTACTTC; CDR3 protein: CASSPRWQGNFQETQYF
V gene: TRBV2; D gene: NA; CDR3 length: 12; J gene: TRBJ2-1; clone size: NA; CDR3 DNA: TGTGCCAGCAGTCCGGAGGCCCTCATGGCGTTCTTC; CDR3 protein: CASSPEALMAFF
V gene: TRBV5-4; D gene: NA; CDR3 length: 15; J gene: TRBJ1-1; clone size: NA; CDR3 DNA: TGTGCCAGCAGCTTGTTACGGGGTATGAACACTGAAGCTTTCTTT; CDR3 protein: CASSLLRGMNTEAFF
V gene: TRBV10-3; D gene: NA; CDR3 length: 13; J gene: TRBJ2-3; clone size: NA; CDR3 DNA: TGTGCCACCTCGCGAACTAGCACAGATACGCAGTATTTT; CDR3 protein: CATSRTSTDTQYF
V gene: TRBV19; D gene: NA; CDR3 length: 15; J gene: TRBJ2-5; clone size: NA; CDR3 DNA: TGTGCCAGTAGTCCCGGACCCCGGGGGCAAGAGACCCAGTACTTC; CDR3 protein: CASSPGPRGQETQYF
V gene: TRBV7-8; D gene: NA; CDR3 length: 17; J gene: TRBJ2-3; clone size: NA; CDR3 DNA: TGTGCCAGCAGCGCGGAAGCTAGCGTAGGACCCACAGATACGCAGTATTTT; CDR3 protein: CASSAEASVGPTDTQYF
V gene: TRBV7-6; D gene: NA; CDR3 length: 14; J gene: TRBJ2-2; clone size: few; CDR3 DNA: TGTGCCAGCAGCTTACAGGCCAACACCGGGGAGCTGTTTTTT; CDR3 protein: CASSLQANTGELFF
V gene: TRBV19; D gene: TRBD1; CDR3 length: 14; J gene: TRBJ2-1; clone size: NA; CDR3 DNA: TGTGCCAGTATGGGGACAGACGTTTACAATGAGCAGTTCTTC; CDR3 protein: CASMGTDVYNEQFF
V gene: TRBV11-3; D gene: TRBD2; CDR3 length: 13; J gene: TRBJ2-1; clone size: NA; CDR3 DNA: TGTGCCAGCAGCCTCGCGGGGGGGCCCGAGCAGTTCTTC; CDR3 protein: CASSLAGGPEQFF
V gene: TRBV2; D gene: TRBD1; CDR3 length: 12; J gene: TRBJ2-1; clone size: NA; CDR3 DNA: TGTGCCGGACAGGACAGCTACAATGAGCAGTTCTTC; CDR3 protein: CAGQDSYNEQFF
V gene: TRBV30; D gene: NA; CDR3 length: 16; J gene: TRBJ1-1; clone size: NA; CDR3 DNA: TGTGCCTGGAGTAACCCAGTCCAGTCAAGGAACACTGAAGCTTTCTTT; CDR3 protein: CAWSNPVQSRNTEAFF